One and the same sample provided the 21 T cell receptor beta chains below, sequenced in a study of blood T cell repertoires in COVID-19. The assay was immunoSEQ multiplex PCR, and TCRdb's table has in-frame clones only and misses some. Of tens of thousands of clones listed, around 83% were seen once; the top ten hold 20% to 25%. The sequenced material came from peripheral blood. All receptors come from a man in his fifties or sixties with acute or convalescent COVID-19.

V gene TRBV7-8 combines with J gene TRBJ2-2; TRBD1 is a possible D gene (5 bases). CDR1 is SGHVS, CDR2 FQNEAQ, per germline. With 8 bases removed from V and 0 bases from J, the gap between germline ends came to 13 bases. The CDR3 extends over 15 amino acids. DNA of the CDR3: TGTGCCAGCGGGGCAAGCTCCTCGAACACCGGGGAGCTGTTTTTT. This codes for CASGASSSNTGELFF.

The chain uses TRBV4-1 and TRBJ2-5; D possibly corresponds to TRBD2 (7 bases). The CDR3 runs to 14 residues. V lost 7 bases, J lost 5 bases, and 17 bases lay in between. Germline CDR1 reads MGHRA; CDR2 reads YSYEKL. The CDR3 DNA reads TGCGCCAGCAATAACAACGGGGGGCCGGAGACCCAGTACTTC. Its protein is CASNNNGGPETQYF.

V and J are TRBV12-1 and TRBJ1-1; the table's D call, TRBD1, has no DNA check behind it. TRBV12-1 is tagged as a pseudogene. The CDR3 sequence is 13 residues long. CDR3 in amino acids: CASSFEGATEAFF. The CDR3 coding sequence is TGTGCCAGCAGCTTTGAGGGGGCCACTGAAGCTTTCTTT.

CDR3 nucleotides: TGTGCCAGCAGTTCATCATGGACAGGGGGCAACGAGCAGTACTTC. This encodes CASSSSWTGGNEQYF. The chain combines TRBV28 with TRBJ2-7, with TRBD1 matching 11 bases. J gave up 5 bases and V 4 bases, and 7 bases lay outside the gene matches. The CDR3 totals 15 residues. Germline values: CDR1 MDHEN, CDR2 SYDVKM.

The V gene is TRBV28, the J gene TRBJ2-2, with 8 positions matching TRBD1. The CDR3 length is 17 residues. In germline, CDR1 is MDHEN, CDR2 SYDVKM. J lost 1 base, V lost 3 bases, and 7 bases had no gene match. CDR3 sequence reads: CASSLLDGTGNTGELFF. In DNA form, the CDR3 reads TGTGCCAGCAGTTTGCTAGACGGGACAGGGAACACCGGGGAGCTGTTTTTT.

This clone is a singleton in its sample. The chain couples TRBV19 to TRBJ1-6; D ambiguous. Germline-derived CDR1 and CDR2 are LNHDA and SQIVND (reference sequence). V lost 5 bases, J lost 11 bases, and 19 bases lay in between. The CDR3 has 15 amino acids. Here the CDR3 DNA reads TGTGCCAGTAGTCCCCTGGGCGGGCTTTTGGCACCCCTCCACTTT. Its translation is CASSPLGGLLAPLHF. The full variable domain, completed using reference TRBV19 and TRBJ1-6, is DGGITQSPKYLFRKEGQNVTLSCEQNLNHDAMYWYRQDPGQGLRLIYYSQIVNDFQKGDIAEGYSVSREKKESFPLTVTSAQKNPTAFYLCASSPLGGLLAPLHFGNGTRLTVT.

The rearrangement links TRBV28 to TRBJ2-2, with 8 positions matching TRBD2. Germline V gene lookup returns CDR1 MDHEN and CDR2 SYDVKM. The CDR3 is made up of 16 amino acids. The chain's CDR3 is CGVGQLAGRNTGELFF. The CDR3 region has the DNA TGTGGGGTAGGGCAGCTAGCGGGCCGTAACACCGGGGAGCTGTTTTTT.

The gene calls are TRBV9 and TRBJ1-4; TRBD1 matches at 8 bases. V shed 4 bases and J 8 bases; nucleotides not matched to a gene: 10. Germline V gene data show CDR1 as SGDLS and CDR2 as YYNGEE. The CDR3 is made up of 15 amino acids. The CDR3 nucleotides are TGTGCCAGCAGCCCCGGAAGACAGGGGCAGGAAAAACTGTTTTTT. Translated, it gives CASSPGRQGQEKLFF.

The chain recombines TRBV9 with TRBJ2-7; unclear D gene. CDR1 SGDLS and CDR2 YYNGEE come from the germline V gene. The V end was cut by 0 bases, the J end by 2 bases, with 9 bases between. The length of the CDR3 is 14 residues. This CDR3 reads CASSVGYSTYEQYF. CDR3 DNA: TGTGCCAGCAGCGTAGGGTACAGCACCTACGAGCAGTACTTC.

This clone has only one observation. The J gene is TRBJ2-7, the V gene TRBV7-2, with 9 nucleotides matching TRBD2. Germline trimming cut 2 bases from V and 4 bases from J; bases unmatched to any gene: 0. Germline V gene sequence: CDR1 SGHTA, CDR2 FQGNSA. The CDR3 length is 13 residues. Here the CDR3 DNA reads TGTGCCAGCAGCTTACTAGCGGGGTACGAGCAGTACTTC. Encoded protein: CASSLLAGYEQYF.

In this sample, this clone turned up a few times. J is TRBJ2-7 and V is TRBV5-6; D is perhaps TRBD2 (5 bases). The germline V gene encodes CDR1 SGHDT and CDR2 YYEEEE. This CDR3 is built from 15 residues. Trimming took 5 bases from V and 8 from J, leaving 23 bases between them. The CDR3 region has the DNA TGTGCCAGCAGGGTTTCCTTTCTAGGAGGTTCCCAGCAGTACTTC. Protein sequence: CASRVSFLGGSQQYF.

This clone occurred a few times. J is TRBJ2-2 and V is TRBV19; D is possibly TRBD1 (6 bases). The CDR3 extends over 15 amino acids. Germline V gene data show CDR1 as LNHDA and CDR2 as SQIVND (reference sequence). Trimming shortened V by 7 bases and J by 1 base, and 13 bases separated the two germline ends. The CDR3 sequence: CASTNDRLNTGELFF. The DNA of the CDR3 is TGTGCCAGTACCAATGACAGGTTGAACACCGGGGAGCTGTTTTTT.

This clone was detected only a few times. The rearrangement links TRBV28 to TRBJ1-4; D not certain. Germline V gene data show CDR1 as MDHEN and CDR2 as SYDVKM. This CDR3 region has 14 residues. Trimming pared 3 bases from V and 5 bases from J, leaving 10 bases between. CDR3 sequence reads: CASSFLGSNEKLFF. DNA of the CDR3: TGTGCCAGCAGTTTCCTCGGGAGCAATGAAAAACTGTTTTTT.

This chain connects TRBV28 to TRBJ2-3; TRBD1 is a possible D gene (6 bases). Trimming removed 4 bases at V and 2 bases at J, with 10 bases between. This CDR3 is built from 14 residues. CDR1 MDHEN and CDR2 SYDVKM come from the germline V gene. The chain's CDR3 is CASSSDRNTDTQYF. CDR3 DNA sequence: TGTGCCAGCAGTTCGGACAGAAACACAGATACGCAGTATTTT.

The chain is built from TRBV2 and TRBJ1-5; the match to TRBD1 covers 9 bases. The CDR3 consists of 14 residues. The germline V gene has CDR1 SNHLY and CDR2 FYNNEI. V was clipped by 4 bases and J by 6 bases; unmatched bases: 4. CDR3 sequence reads: CASSGQGGSQPQHF. The CDR3 DNA reads as TGTGCCAGCAGTGGACAGGGGGGATCTCAGCCCCAGCATTTT.

J is TRBJ2-1 and V is TRBV6-4, with 8 bases lining up with TRBD2. This CDR3 is 16 amino acids long. Germline V gene sequence: CDR1 MRHNA, CDR2 SNTAGT. The junction had 7 bases not matched to a gene; V was cut back by 3 bases and J by 3 bases. DNA of the CDR3: TGTGCCAGCAGTGAGGGCCCTAGCGGGCTCTACAATGAGCAGTTCTTC. Protein product: CASSEGPSGLYNEQFF.

CDR3 loop: CASSPTGTLNNEQFF. The CDR3 DNA reads TGTGCCAGCAGCCCGACCGGGACACTAAACAATGAGCAGTTCTTC. The chain carries TRBV7-9 and TRBJ2-1; D is perhaps TRBD1 (6 bases). Trimming left V 5 bases short and J 5 bases short, with 16 bases between. Germline CDR1 SEHNR, CDR2 FQNEAQ (reference sequence). CDR3 length equals 15 residues.

This clone occurred once. J is TRBJ1-5 and V is TRBV3-1 (or the pseudogene TRBV3-2); D remains unclear. The germline CDR1 and CDR2 sequences are LGHDT and YNNKEL (reference sequence). There are 15 residues in the CDR3. V gave up 5 bases and J gave up 0 bases, with 11 bases separating them. The CDR3 bases are TGTGCCAGCAGCAGCGGATCTGTTAGCAATCAGCCCCAGCATTTT. Translating gives CASSSGSVSNQPQHF.

This rearrangement joins TRBV5-5 to TRBJ2-5, with 9 bases fitting TRBD1. V dropped 4 bases and J dropped 2; count of bases not matched to a gene: 9. Germline CDR1 is SGHKS and CDR2 is YYEKEE (reference sequence). The CDR3 is made up of 16 amino acids. The CDR3 DNA reads as TGTGCCAGCAGCCACCTAAGGACAGGGGCTCAAGAGACCCAGTACTTC. It yields the protein CASSHLRTGAQETQYF.

The chain joins TRBV28 to TRBJ1-4; no clear D gene. There are 14 residues in the CDR3. V shed 3 bases and J shed 5 bases, with 10 bases lying between them. The germline V gene encodes CDR1 MDHEN and CDR2 SYDVKM. The CDR3 here is CASSFGRGNEKLFF. CDR3 coding DNA: TGTGCCAGCAGTTTCGGGCGGGGAAATGAAAAACTGTTTTTT. The whole variable domain, remainder taken from reference TRBV28 and TRBJ1-4, is DVKVTQSSRYLVKRTGEKVFLECVQDMDHENMFWYRQDPGLGLRLIYFSYDVKMKEKGDIPEGYSVSREKKERFSLILESASTNQTSMYLCASSFGRGNEKLFFGSGTQLSVL.

This chain links TRBV6-6 with TRBJ2-3; no definite D call. The length of the CDR3 is 16 residues. V lost 0 bases and J 0 bases, leaving 10 bases between the germline ends. Germline V gene lookup returns CDR1 MNHNY and CDR2 SVGAGI (reference sequence). Here the CDR3 DNA reads TGTGCCAGCAGTTACTCGGCGGCGCCTAGCACAGATACGCAGTATTTT. This sequence encodes CASSYSAAPSTDTQYF.